This T cell receptor (beta chain) derives from a study of pediatric ulcerative colitis. Study-wide results and limits: Rectal pinch biopsies may have included blood-derived T cells, especially in patients with overt colitis.

With 2 bases removed from V and 0 bases from J, the gap between germline ends came to 9 bases. The CDR3 loop spans 15 amino acids. Germline CDR1 reads SGHTA; CDR2 reads FQGNSA. A note on this clone: Its antigen is unknown.

The data were produced by immunoSEQ multiplex PCR, yet TCRdb's version contains in-frame clones alone and is incomplete. The profile covers about 40,000 clones, with about 75% appearing a single time and roughly 8.6% taken by the ten largest. During colonoscopy, one to two rectal pinch biopsies were collected. Sequenced sample: gut tissue. V gene TRBV7-2 combines with J gene TRBJ2-3, with D uncertain. This sequence was found in a boy younger than 18 with severe ulcerative colitis. CDR3: CASSLRADSTDTQYF. CDR3 DNA: TGTGCCAGCAGCTTAAGGGCGGACAGCACAGATACGCAGTATTTT.